These 8 T cell receptor beta chains were all obtained from the same sample, sequenced in a study of blood T cell repertoires in COVID-19. Method: immunoSEQ multiplex PCR; TCRdb's copy keeps in-frame clones and lacks some. The top ten clones hold 0.58% of a sample with about 170,000 clones, around 90% of them seen once. Sequencing was carried out using peripheral blood. These receptors all stem from a man in his 60s with COVID-19, enrolled during active disease.

The V call is TRBV5-1, the J call TRBJ2-7; the D gene is possibly TRBD1 (5 bases). The CDR3 is made up of 15 amino acids. Trimming shortened V by 4 bases and J by 2 bases, and 16 bases separated the two germline ends. Looked up from germline, CDR1 is SGHRS and CDR2 is YFSETQ. The CDR3 coding sequence is TGCGCCAGCAGCACGCTGATGACAGAGCCCTACGAGCAGTACTTC. This codes for CASSTLMTEPYEQYF.

This chain connects TRBV21-1 to TRBJ2-7; the table calls TRBD1, which could not be checked here. TRBV21-1 is labeled a pseudogene. The CDR3 spans 13 residues. The CDR3 DNA is TGTGCCAGCAGCGGACAAGGCACCTACGAGCAGTACTTC. The encoded protein is CASSGQGTYEQYF.

This chain connects TRBV28 to TRBJ1-3, with 9 bases aligning to TRBD1. CDR1 and CDR2 (germline): MDHEN, SYDVKM. V lost 6 bases, J lost 4 bases, and 10 bases stayed unmatched. The CDR3 contains 16 residues. CDR3 residues: CASRPGTGKEGNTIYF. The CDR3 DNA reads as TGTGCCAGCAGACCCGGGACAGGGAAGGAAGGAAACACCATATATTTT.

The chain recombines TRBV11-2 with TRBJ1-1; D uncertain. This CDR3 has 11 amino acids. Germline V CDR1 and CDR2: SGHAT, FQNNGV. With 3 bases removed from V and 5 bases from J, the gap between germline ends came to 4 bases. Here the CDR3 DNA reads TGTGCCAGCAGCTTCGGGACTGAAGCTTTCTTT. Translating gives CASSFGTEAFF.

The V and J genes are TRBV2 and TRBJ1-4; D is possibly TRBD1 (6 bases). Trimming pared 6 bases from V and 5 bases from J, leaving 16 bases between. The germline V gene encodes CDR1 SNHLY and CDR2 FYNNEI. The CDR3 consists of 15 residues. The CDR3 spells CASSQWTALNEKLFF. For the CDR3, the DNA is TGTGCCAGCAGCCAATGGACAGCTTTAAATGAAAAACTGTTTTTT.

Points on this clone: Additional DNA sequences in this sample encode the identical CDR3. The genes are TRBV5-1 and TRBJ2-3; D uncertain. The V and J ends lost 4 bases and 1 base respectively, with 4 bases between them. CDR1 is SGHRS, CDR2 YFSETQ, per germline. This CDR3 comprises 12 residues. Here the CDR3 DNA reads TGCGCCAGCAGCCCGGGCACAGATACGCAGTATTTT. Its translation is CASSPGTDTQYF.

The chain recombines TRBV14 with TRBJ2-3; 11 bases are a match to TRBD2. There are 14 residues in the CDR3. Germline CDR1 and CDR2: SGHDN and FVKESK. Trimming cost V 4 bases and J 12 bases; bases outside gene matches: 9. CDR3 in amino acids: CASSPFQTSGVQYF. The CDR3 DNA sequence: TGTGCCAGCAGCCCTTTTCAGACTAGCGGGGTACAGTATTTT.

This chain joins TRBV10-3 and TRBJ1-5, with TRBD1 as a possible D gene (6 bases). Germline CDR1 and CDR2: ENHRY and SYGVKD. This CDR3 contains 15 residues. V shed 3 bases and J shed 0 bases, with 9 bases lying between them. The CDR3 protein is CAISDPGVSNQPQHF. Here the CDR3 DNA reads TGTGCCATCAGTGACCCAGGGGTTAGCAATCAGCCCCAGCATTTT.